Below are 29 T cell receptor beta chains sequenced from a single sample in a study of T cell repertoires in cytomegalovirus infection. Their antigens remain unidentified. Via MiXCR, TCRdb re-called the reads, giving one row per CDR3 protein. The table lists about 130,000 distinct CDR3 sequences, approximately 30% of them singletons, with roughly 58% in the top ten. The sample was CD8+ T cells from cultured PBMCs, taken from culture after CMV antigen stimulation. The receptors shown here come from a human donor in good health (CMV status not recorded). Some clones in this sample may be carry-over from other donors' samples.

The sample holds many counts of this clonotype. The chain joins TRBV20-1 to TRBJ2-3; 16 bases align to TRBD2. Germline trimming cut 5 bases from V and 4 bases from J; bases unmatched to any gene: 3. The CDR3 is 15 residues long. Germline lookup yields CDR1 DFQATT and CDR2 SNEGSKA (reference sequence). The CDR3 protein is CSAGGLAGGPDTQYF. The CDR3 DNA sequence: TGCAGTGCTGGGGGACTAGCGGGGGGGCCAGATACGCAGTATTTT.

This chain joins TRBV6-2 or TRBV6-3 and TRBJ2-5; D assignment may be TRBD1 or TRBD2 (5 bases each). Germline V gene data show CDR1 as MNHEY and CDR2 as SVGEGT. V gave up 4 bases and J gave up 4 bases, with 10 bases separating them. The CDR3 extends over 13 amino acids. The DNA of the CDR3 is TGTGCCAGCAGTTTTTCGGGGCTAGAGACCCAGTACTTC. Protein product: CASSFSGLETQYF.

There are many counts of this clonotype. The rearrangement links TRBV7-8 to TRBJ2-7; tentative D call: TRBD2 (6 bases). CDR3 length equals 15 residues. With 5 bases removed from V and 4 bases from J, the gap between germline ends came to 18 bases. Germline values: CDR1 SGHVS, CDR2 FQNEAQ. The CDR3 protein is CASSSTQRGRYEQYF. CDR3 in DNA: TGTGCCAGCAGCAGTACTCAACGGGGGAGGTACGAGCAGTACTTC.

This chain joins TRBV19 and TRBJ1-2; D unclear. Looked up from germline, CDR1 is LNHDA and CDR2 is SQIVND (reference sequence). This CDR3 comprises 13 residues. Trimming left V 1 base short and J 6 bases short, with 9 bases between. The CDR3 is CASSIAREDGYTF. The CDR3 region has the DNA TGTGCCAGTAGTATAGCGAGAGAGGATGGCTACACCTTC.

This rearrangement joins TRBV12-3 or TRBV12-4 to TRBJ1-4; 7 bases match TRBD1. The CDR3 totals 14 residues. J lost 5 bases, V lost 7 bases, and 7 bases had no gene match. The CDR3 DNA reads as TGTGCCAGCACCGAGACAGGGATGAATGAAAAACTGTTTTTT. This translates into CASTETGMNEKLFF.

CDR3 loop: CASSPEGGSTGELFF. The CDR3 DNA reads TGTGCCAGCAGCCCAGAGGGAGGGAGCACCGGGGAGCTGTTTTTT. The chain recombines TRBV6-1 with TRBJ2-2, with 7 bases matching TRBD2. V gave up 6 bases and J gave up 4 bases; unmatched junction bases: 8. This CDR3 comprises 15 residues. CDR1 MNHNS and CDR2 SASEGT come from the germline V gene.

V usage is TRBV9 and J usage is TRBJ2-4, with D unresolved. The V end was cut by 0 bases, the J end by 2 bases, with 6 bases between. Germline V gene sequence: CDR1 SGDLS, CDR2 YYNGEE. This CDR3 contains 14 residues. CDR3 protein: CASSVDQSKNIQYF. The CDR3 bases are TGTGCCAGCAGCGTAGACCAATCCAAAAACATTCAGTACTTC.

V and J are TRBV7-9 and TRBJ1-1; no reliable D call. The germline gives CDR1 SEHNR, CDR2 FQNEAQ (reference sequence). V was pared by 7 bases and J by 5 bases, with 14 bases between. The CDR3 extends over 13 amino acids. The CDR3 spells CASTSEASTEAFF. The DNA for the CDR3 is TGTGCCAGCACCTCAGAGGCCAGTACTGAAGCTTTCTTT.

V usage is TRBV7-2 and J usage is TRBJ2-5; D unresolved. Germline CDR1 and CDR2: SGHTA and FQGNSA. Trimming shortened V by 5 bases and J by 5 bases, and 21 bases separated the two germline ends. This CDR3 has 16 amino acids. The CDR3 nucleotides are TGTGCCAGCAGCGCTCCCAACTGGGCCCCCGGGGAGACCCAGTACTTC. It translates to CASSAPNWAPGETQYF.

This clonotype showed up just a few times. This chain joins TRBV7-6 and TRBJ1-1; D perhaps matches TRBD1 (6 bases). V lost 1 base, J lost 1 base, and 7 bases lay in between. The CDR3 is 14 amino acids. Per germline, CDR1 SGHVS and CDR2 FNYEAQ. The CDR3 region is CASSLGQENTEAFF. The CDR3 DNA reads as TGTGCCAGCAGCTTAGGACAGGAGAACACTGAAGCTTTCTTT.

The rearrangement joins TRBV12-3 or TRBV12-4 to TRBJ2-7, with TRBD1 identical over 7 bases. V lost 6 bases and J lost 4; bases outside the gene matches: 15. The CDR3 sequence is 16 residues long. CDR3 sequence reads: CASSPGMGQRTYEQYF. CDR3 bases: TGTGCCAGCAGCCCTGGTATGGGACAGAGAACATACGAGCAGTACTTC.

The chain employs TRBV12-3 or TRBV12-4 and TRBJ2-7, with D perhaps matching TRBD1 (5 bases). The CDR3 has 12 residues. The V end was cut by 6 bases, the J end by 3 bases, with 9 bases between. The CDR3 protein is CASSPGIYEQYF. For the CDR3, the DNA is TGTGCCAGCAGCCCAGGGATCTACGAGCAGTACTTC.

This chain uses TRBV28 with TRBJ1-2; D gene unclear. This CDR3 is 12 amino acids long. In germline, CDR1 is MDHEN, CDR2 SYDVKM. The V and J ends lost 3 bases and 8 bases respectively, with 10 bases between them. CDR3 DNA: TGTGCCAGCAGTTTCGGCGGGCGAGGCTACACCTTC. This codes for CASSFGGRGYTF.

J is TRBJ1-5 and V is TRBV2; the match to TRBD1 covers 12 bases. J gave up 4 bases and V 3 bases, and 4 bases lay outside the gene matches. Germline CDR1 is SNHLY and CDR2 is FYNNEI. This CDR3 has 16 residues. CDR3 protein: CASSDGTGGANQPQHF. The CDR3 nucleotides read TGTGCCAGCAGTGACGGGACAGGGGGCGCGAATCAGCCCCAGCATTTT. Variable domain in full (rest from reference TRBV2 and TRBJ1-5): EPEVTQTPSHQVTQMGQEVILRCVPISNHLYFYWYRQILGQKVEFLVSFYNNEISEKSEIFDDQFSVERPDGSNFTLKIRSTKLEDSAMYFCASSDGTGGANQPQHFGDGTRLSIL.

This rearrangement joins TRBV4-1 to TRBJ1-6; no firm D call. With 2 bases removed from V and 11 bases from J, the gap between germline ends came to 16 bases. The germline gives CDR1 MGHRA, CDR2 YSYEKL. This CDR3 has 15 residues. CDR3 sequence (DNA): TGCGCCAGCAGCCAAAATGCGGGGTCTAGGCCACCCCTCCACTTT. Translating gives CASSQNAGSRPPLHF.

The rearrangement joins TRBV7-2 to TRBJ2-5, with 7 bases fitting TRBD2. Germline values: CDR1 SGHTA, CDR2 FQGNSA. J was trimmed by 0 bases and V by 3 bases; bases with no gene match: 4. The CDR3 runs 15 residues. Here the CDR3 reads CASSLRGYYQETQYF. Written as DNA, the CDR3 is TGTGCCAGCAGCTTGCGGGGGTACTACCAAGAGACCCAGTACTTC.

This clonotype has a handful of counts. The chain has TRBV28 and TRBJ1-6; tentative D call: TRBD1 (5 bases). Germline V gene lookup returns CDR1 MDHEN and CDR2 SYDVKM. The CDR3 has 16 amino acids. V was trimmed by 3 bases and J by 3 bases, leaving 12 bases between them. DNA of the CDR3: TGTGCCAGCAGTTTCGGTACAGGCGGCTATAATTCACCCCTCCACTTT. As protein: CASSFGTGGYNSPLHF.

The CDR3 spells CASSQGRLFTGELFF. The CDR3, as DNA: TGCGCCAGCAGCCAAGGACGGCTGTTCACCGGGGAGCTGTTTTTT. The genes are TRBV4-1 and TRBJ2-2; D gene ambiguous. Trimming took off 1 base at V and 4 bases at J, with 10 bases between the two ends. The CDR3 is 15 residues long. The V gene's germline CDR1 is MGHRA and CDR2 YSYEKL.

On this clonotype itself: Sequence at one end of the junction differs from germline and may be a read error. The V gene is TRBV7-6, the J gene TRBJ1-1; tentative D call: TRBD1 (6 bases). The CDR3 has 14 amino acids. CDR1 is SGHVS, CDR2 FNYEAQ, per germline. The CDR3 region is CASSLGGSGNEAFF. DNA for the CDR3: TGTGCCAGCAGTTTAGGGGGTTCGGGAAACGAAGCTTTCTTT.

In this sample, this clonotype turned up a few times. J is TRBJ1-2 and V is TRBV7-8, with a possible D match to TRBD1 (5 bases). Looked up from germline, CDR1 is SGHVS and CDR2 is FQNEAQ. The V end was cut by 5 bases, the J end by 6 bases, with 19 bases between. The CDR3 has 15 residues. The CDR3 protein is CASSRPGGGYDGYTF. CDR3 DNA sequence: TGTGCCAGCAGCCGCCCCGGTGGGGGGTACGATGGCTACACCTTC.

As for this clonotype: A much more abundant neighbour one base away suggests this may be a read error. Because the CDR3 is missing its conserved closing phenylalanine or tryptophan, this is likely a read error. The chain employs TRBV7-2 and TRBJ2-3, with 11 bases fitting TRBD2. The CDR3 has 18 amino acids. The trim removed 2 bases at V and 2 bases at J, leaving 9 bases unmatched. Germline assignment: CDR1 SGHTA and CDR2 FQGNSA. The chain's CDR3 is CASSLTGLAGVSTDTQYL. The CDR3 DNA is TGTGCCAGCAGCTTAACTGGACTAGCGGGCGTTTCCACAGATACGCAGTATCTT.

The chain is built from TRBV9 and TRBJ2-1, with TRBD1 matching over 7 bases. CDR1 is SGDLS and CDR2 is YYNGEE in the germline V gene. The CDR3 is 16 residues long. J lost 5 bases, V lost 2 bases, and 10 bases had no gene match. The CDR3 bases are TGTGCCAGCAGCGTTTGGGGTAGGGGGCTTGACAATGAGCAGTTCTTC. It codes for CASSVWGRGLDNEQFF.

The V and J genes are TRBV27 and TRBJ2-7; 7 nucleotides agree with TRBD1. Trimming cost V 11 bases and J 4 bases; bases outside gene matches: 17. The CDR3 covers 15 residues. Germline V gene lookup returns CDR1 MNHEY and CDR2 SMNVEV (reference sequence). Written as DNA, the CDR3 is TGTGCCTTAGTGAGGGGGCGCCCCGAAGATTACGAGCAGTACTTC. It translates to CALVRGRPEDYEQYF.

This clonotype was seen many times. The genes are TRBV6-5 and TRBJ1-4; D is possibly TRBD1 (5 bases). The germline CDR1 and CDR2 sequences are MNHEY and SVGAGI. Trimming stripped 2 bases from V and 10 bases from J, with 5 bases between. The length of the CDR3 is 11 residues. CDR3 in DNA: TGTGCCAGCAGTTACGGGGGAAAACTGTTTTTT. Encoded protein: CASSYGGKLFF.

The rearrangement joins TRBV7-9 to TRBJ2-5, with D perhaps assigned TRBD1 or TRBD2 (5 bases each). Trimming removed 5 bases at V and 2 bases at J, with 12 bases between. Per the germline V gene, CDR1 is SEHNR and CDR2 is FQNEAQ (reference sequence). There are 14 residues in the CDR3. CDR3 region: CASSPKGRQETQYF. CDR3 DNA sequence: TGTGCCAGCAGCCCCAAGGGACGGCAAGAGACCCAGTACTTC.

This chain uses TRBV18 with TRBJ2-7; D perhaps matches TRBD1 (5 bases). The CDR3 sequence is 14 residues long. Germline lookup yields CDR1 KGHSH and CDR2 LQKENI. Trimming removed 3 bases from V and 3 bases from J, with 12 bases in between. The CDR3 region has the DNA TGTGCCAGCTCACCGTCCAGGGAACTCTACGAGCAGTACTTC. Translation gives CASSPSRELYEQYF.

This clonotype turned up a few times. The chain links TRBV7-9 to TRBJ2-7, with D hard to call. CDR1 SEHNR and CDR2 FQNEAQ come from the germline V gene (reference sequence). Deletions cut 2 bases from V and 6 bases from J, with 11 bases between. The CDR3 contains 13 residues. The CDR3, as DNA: TGTGCCAGCAGCTTAAATCATCCGGGCGAGCAGTACTTC. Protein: CASSLNHPGEQYF.

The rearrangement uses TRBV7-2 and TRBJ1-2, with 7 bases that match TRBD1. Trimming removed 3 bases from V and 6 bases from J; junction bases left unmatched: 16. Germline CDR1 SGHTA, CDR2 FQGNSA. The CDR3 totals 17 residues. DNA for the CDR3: TGTGCCAGCAGCTTTTCCCGAGAACCCGGGACAGATGATGGCTACACCTTC. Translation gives CASSFSREPGTDDGYTF.

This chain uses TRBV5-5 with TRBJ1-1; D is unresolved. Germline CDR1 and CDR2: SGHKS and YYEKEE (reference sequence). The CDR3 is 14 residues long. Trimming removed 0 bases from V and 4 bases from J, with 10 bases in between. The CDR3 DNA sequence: TGTGCCAGCAGCTTGGAGGGCCAGGCCACTGAAGCTTTCTTT. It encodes CASSLEGQATEAFF.